The sequence of this TCR beta chain was determined in a study of T cells in Graves' hyperthyroidism and ophthalmopathy. Exclusion of a patient resulted from uncontrolled infection, other autoimmune disease, pregnancy or lactation. Broader study findings: Blood shared most expanded thyroid clonotypes above 0.001. A median approximately 6.8 months before onset, the model predicted ophthalmopathy.

The germline gives CDR1 SGHTA, CDR2 FQGNSA. J gave up 0 bases and V 1 base, and 3 bases lay outside the gene matches. This CDR3 is built from 15 residues. RNA transcripts gave rise to amplified TCR beta CDR3 regions. The HTBI primer set drove a first-round RT-PCR of the TCR CDR3. TCRdb analysed the multiplex PCR reads with MiXCR anew, one entry per CDR3 protein. The table has some 340,000 distinct CDR3 sequences, roughly 15% seen once. This clonotype was picked up many times. Its target is not known. The chain is built from TRBV7-2 and TRBJ2-7; 7 positions agree with TRBD2. Sequenced input: blood. This TCR derives from a woman in her thirties or forties with Graves' ophthalmopathy. As DNA, the CDR3 is TGTGCCAGCAGCTTAGGCGGGGGTTACTCCTACGAGCAGTACTTC. Translating gives CASSLGGGYSYEQYF.